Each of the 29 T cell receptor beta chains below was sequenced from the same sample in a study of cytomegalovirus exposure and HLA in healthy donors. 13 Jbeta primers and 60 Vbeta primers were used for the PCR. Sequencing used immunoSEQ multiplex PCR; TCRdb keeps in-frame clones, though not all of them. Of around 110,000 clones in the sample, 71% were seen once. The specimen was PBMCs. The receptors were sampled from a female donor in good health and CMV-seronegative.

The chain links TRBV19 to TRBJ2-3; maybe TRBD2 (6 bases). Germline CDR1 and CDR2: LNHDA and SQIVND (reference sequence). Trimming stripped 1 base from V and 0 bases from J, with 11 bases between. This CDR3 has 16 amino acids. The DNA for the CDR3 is TGTGCCAGTAGTATAGGTGGTGGGACTAGCACAGATACGCAGTATTTT. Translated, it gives CASSIGGGTSTDTQYF.

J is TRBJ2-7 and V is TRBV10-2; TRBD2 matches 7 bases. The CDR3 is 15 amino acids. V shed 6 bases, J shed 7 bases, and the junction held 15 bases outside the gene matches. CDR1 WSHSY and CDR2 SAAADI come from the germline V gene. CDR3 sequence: CASRGGLALSWEQYF. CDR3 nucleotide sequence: TGCGCCAGCAGGGGAGGGCTAGCTCTCTCGTGGGAGCAGTACTTC.

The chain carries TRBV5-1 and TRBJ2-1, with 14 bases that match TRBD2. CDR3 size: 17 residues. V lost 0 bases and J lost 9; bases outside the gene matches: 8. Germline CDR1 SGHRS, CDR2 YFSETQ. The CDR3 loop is CASSLALGLAGAGEQFF. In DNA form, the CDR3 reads TGCGCCAGCAGCTTGGCGTTGGGACTAGCGGGAGCCGGTGAGCAGTTCTTC.

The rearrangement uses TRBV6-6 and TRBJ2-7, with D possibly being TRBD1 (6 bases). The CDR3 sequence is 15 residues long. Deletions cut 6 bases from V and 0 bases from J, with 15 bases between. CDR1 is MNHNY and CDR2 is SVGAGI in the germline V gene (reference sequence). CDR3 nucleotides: TGTGCCAGCAGGGGAAGCCAGGGGAGCTCCTACGAGCAGTACTTC. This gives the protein CASRGSQGSSYEQYF.

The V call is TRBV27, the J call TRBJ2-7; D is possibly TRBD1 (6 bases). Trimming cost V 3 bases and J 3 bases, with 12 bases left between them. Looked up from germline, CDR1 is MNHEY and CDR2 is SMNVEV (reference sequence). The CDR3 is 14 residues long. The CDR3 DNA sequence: TGTGCCAGCAGTTTTCGGGACACATACTACGAGCAGTACTTC. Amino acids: CASSFRDTYYEQYF.

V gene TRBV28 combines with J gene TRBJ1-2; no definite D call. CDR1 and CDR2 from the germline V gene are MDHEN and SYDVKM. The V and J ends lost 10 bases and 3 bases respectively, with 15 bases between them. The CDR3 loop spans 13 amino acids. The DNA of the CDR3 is TGTGCCACCTATGACCCAGCGGACTATGGCTACACCTTC. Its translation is CATYDPADYGYTF.

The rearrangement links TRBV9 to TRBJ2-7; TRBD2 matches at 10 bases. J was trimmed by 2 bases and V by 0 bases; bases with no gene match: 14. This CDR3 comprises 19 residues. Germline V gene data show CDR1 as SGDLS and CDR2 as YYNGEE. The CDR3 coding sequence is TGTGCCAGCAGCGTAGTGTATAGGACTAGCGGCTGGGGCCCCTACGAGCAGTACTTC. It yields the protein CASSVVYRTSGWGPYEQYF.

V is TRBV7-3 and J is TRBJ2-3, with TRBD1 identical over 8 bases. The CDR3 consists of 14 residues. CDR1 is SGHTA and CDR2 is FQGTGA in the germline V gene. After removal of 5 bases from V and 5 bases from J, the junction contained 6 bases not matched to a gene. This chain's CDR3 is CASSPFDRGDTQYF. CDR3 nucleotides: TGTGCCAGCAGCCCATTTGACAGGGGAGATACGCAGTATTTT.

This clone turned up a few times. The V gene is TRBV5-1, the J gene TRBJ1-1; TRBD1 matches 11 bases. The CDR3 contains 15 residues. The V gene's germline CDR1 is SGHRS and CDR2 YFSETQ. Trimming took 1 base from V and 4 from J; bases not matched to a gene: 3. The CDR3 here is CASSLSGTGGTEAFF. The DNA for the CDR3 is TGCGCCAGCAGCTTGTCCGGGACAGGGGGCACTGAAGCTTTCTTT.

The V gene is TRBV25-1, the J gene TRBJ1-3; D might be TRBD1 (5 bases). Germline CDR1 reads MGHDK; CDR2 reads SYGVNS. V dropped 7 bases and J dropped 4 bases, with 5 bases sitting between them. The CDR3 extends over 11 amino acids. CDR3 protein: CASNRGNTIYF. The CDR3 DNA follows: TGTGCCAGCAACAGGGGAAACACCATATATTTT.

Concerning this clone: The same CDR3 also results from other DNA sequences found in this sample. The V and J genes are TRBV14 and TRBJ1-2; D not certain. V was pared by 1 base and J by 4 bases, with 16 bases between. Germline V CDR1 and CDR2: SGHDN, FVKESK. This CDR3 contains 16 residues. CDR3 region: CASSQGAGSLSYGYTF. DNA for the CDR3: TGTGCCAGCAGCCAAGGGGCCGGGAGTCTGTCCTATGGCTACACCTTC.

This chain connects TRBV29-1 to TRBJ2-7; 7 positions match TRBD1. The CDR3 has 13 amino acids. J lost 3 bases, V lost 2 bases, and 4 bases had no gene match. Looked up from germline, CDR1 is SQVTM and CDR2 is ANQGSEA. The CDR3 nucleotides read TGCAGCGTTGAAAAAGGGGGCGGCTACGAGCAGTACTTC. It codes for CSVEKGGGYEQYF.

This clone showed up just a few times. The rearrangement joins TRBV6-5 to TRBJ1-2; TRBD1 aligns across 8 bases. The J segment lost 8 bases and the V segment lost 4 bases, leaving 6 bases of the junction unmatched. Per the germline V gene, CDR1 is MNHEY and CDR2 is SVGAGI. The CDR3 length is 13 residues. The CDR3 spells CASSSDRVRGYTF. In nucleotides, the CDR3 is TGTGCCAGCAGTTCGGACAGGGTGAGGGGCTACACCTTC.

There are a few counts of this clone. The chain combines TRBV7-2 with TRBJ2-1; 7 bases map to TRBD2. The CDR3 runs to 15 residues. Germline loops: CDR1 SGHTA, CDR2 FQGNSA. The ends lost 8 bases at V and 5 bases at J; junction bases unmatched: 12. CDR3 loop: CASGQMGLLNNEQFF. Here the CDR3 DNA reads TGTGCCAGCGGCCAGATGGGACTACTTAACAATGAGCAGTTCTTC. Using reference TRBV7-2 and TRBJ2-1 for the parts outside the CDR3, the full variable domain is GAGVSQSPSNKVTEKGKDVELRCDPISGHTALYWYRQSLGQGLEFLIYFQGNSAPDKSGLPSDRFSAERTGGSVSTLTIQRTQQEDSAVYLCASGQMGLLNNEQFFGPGTRLTVL.

CDR3 amino acids: CASSRPGQGYHEQYF. The CDR3 DNA sequence: TGTGCCAGCAGTAGACCGGGACAGGGGTACCACGAGCAGTACTTC. The chain combines TRBV27 with TRBJ2-7; 10 nucleotides line up with TRBD1. Trimming cost V 5 bases and J 5 bases; bases outside gene matches: 9. CDR1 and CDR2 from the germline V gene are MNHEY and SMNVEV (reference sequence). This CDR3 is 15 amino acids long.

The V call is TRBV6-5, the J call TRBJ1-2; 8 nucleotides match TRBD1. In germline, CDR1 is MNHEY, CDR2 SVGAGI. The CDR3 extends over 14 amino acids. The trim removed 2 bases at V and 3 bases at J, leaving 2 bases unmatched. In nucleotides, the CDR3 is TGTGCCAGCAGTTACGGGGGACAGGACTATGGCTACACCTTC. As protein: CASSYGGQDYGYTF.

CDR3 nucleotides: TGTGCCAGCAGTCCGAAACAGAGGGCTAGCGGGAGGGATGATGAGCAGTTCTTC. Amino acids: CASSPKQRASGRDDEQFF. The chain carries TRBV2 and TRBJ2-1, with 12 positions matching TRBD2. This CDR3 has 18 amino acids. Germline CDR1 and CDR2: SNHLY and FYNNEI. V shed 5 bases and J 8 bases; nucleotides not matched to a gene: 16.

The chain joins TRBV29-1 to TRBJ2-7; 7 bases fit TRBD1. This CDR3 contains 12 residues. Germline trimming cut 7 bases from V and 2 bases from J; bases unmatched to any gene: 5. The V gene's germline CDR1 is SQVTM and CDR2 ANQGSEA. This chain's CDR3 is CSGGQVTYEQYF. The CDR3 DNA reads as TGCAGCGGCGGACAGGTTACCTACGAGCAGTACTTC.

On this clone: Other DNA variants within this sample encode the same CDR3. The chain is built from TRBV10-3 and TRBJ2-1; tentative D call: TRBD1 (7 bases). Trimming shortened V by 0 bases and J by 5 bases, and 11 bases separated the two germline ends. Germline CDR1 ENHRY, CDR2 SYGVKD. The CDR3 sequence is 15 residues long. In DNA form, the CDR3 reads TGTGCCATCAGTGAGTCAGCAGGGGGGAACAATGAGCAGTTCTTC. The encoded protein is CAISESAGGNNEQFF.

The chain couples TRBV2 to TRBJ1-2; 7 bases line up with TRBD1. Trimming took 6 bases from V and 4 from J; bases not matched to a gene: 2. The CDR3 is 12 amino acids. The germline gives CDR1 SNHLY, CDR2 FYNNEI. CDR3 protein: CASRQGVYGYTF. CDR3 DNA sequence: TGTGCCAGCAGGCAGGGGGTCTATGGCTACACCTTC.

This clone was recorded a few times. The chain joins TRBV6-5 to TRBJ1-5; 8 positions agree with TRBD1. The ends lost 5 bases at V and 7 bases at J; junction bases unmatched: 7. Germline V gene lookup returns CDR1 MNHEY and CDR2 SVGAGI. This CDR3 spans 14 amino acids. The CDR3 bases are TGTGCCAGCAGTGATGGACAGGGCGGGCAGCCCCAGCATTTT. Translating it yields CASSDGQGGQPQHF.

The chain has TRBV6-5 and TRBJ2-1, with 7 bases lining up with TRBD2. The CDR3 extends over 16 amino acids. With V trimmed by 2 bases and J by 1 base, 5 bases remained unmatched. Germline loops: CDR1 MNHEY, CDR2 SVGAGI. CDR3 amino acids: CASSYRGGSSYNEQFF. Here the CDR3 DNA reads TGTGCCAGCAGTTACCGAGGCGGGAGTTCCTACAATGAGCAGTTCTTC.

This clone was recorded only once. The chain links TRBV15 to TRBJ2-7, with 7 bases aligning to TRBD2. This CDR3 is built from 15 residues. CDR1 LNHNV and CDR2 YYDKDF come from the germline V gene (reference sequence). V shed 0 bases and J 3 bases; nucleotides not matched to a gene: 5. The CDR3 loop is CATSREAGAVYEQYF. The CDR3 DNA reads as TGTGCCACCAGCAGAGAGGCGGGAGCTGTCTACGAGCAGTACTTC.

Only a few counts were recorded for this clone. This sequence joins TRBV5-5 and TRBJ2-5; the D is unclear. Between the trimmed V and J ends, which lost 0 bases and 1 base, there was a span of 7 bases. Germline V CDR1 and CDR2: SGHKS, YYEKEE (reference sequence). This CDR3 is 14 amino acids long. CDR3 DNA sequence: TGTGCCAGCAGCTTGGCCACATTCCAAGAGACCCAGTACTTC. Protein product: CASSLATFQETQYF. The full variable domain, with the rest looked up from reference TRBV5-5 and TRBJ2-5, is DAGVTQSPTHLIKTRGQQVTLRCSPISGHKSVSWYQQVLGQGPQFIFQYYEKEERGRGNFPDRFSARQFPNYSSELNVNALLLGDSALYLCASSLATFQETQYFGPGTRLLVL.

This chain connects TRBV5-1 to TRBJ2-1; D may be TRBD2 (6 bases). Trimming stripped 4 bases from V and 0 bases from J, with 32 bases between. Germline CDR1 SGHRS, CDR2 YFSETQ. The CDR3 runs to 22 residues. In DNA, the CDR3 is TGCGCCAGCAGCCCGGAAGGTTCCTTGGGACTCCTTAAGGGTAGCTCCTACAATGAGCAGTTCTTC. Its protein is CASSPEGSLGLLKGSSYNEQFF.

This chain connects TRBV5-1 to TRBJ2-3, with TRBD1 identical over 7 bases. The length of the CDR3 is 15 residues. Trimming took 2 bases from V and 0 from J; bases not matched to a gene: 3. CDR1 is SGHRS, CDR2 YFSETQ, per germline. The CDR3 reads CASSFQQGSTDTQYF. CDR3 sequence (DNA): TGCGCCAGCAGCTTCCAACAGGGGAGCACAGATACGCAGTATTTT.

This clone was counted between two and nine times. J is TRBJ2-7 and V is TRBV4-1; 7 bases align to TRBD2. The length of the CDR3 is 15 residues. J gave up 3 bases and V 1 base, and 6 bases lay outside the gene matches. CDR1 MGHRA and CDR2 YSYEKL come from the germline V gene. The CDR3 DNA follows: TGCGCCAGCAGCCAAGTACTAGCGCTGATCTACGAGCAGTACTTC. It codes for CASSQVLALIYEQYF.

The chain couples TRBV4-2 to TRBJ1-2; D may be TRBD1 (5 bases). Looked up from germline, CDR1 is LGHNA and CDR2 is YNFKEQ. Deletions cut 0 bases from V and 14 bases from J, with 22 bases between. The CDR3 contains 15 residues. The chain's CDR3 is CASSQDLGVRPGGTF. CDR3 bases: TGTGCCAGCAGCCAAGATCTAGGCGTACGGCCGGGGGGGACCTTC.

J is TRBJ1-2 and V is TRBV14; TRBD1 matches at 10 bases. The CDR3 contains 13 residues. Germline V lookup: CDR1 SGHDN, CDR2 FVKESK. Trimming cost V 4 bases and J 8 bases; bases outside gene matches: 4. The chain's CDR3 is CASSRDRGFGYTF. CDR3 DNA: TGTGCCAGCAGCCGGGACAGGGGTTTCGGCTACACCTTC.